This T cell receptor (beta chain) was profiled in a study of cytomegalovirus exposure and HLA in healthy donors. Germline V gene sequence: CDR1 SGHRS, CDR2 YFSETQ. The CDR3 sequence is 14 residues long. With 0 bases removed from V and 4 bases from J, the gap between germline ends came to 10 bases. Study observations and caveats: When analyzed later, a missense DCLRE1C variant was found to be linked to TCR beta V- and J-gene trimming. In an earlier analysis, about 87% or about 30%: the productive usage of most TCR beta V segments. Available immune exposure information was restricted to CMV serostatus only. Usually a TCR sequence was rare, but some public TCRs were found in many donors.

This clone was counted only a few times. Its antigen is unidentified. PCR used 60 Vbeta primers and 13 Jbeta primers. Using immunoSEQ multiplex PCR, the repertoire was profiled, and TCRdb retains in-frame clones only, with some absent. The sample records about 150,000 clones, roughly 80% being singletons. The chain couples TRBV5-1 to TRBJ1-1; no clear D. Sequencing was done on a sample of PBMCs. This TCR was sampled from a young man in good health and CMV-seropositive. This chain's CDR3 is CASSLAPESTEAFF. The CDR3, as DNA: TGCGCCAGCAGCTTGGCGCCGGAGAGCACTGAAGCTTTCTTT.